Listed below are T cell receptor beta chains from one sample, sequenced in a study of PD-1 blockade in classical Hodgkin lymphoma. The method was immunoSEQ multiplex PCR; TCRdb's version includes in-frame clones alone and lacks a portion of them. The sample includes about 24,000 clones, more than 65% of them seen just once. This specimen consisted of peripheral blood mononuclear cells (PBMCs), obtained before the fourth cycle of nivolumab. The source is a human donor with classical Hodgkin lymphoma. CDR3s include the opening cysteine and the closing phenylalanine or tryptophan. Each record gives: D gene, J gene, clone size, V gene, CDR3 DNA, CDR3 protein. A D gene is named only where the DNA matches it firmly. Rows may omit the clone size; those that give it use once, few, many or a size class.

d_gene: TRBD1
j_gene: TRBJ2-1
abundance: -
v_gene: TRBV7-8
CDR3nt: TGTGCCAGCAGCTACTCCGGGACAGGGGGCTATGAGCAGTTCTTC
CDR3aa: CASSYSGTGGYEQFF

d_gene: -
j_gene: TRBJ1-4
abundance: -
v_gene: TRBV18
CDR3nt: TGTGCCAGCTCACCATTGAGGAATGAAAAACTGTTTTTT
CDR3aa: CASSPLRNEKLFF

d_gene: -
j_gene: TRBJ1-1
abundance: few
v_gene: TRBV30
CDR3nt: TGTGCCTGGAGTCACCTTTCGGGAGCTTTCTTT
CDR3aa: CAWSHLSGAFF

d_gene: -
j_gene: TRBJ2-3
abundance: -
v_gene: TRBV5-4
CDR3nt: TGTGCCAGCAGCTTGACGGGGAGCACAGATACGCAGTATTTT
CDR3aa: CASSLTGSTDTQYF

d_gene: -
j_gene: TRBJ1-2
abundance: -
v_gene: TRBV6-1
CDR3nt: TGTGCCAGCAGTGAAGGCCGGGGGGGCTACACCTTC
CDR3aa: CASSEGRGGYTF

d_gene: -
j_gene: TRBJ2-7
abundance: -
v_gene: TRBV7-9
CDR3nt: TGTGCCAGCAGCGACGACTCTTACGAGCAGTACTTC
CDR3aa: CASSDDSYEQYF

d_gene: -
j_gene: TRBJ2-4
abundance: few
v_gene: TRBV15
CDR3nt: TGTGCCACCAGCGCGCCCCCCGGAGCCAAAAACATTCAGTACTTC
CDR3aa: CATSAPPGAKNIQYF

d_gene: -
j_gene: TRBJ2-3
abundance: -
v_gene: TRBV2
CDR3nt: TGTGCCAGCAGTGCAGAGTTGAGTACGCAGTATTTT
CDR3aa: CASSAELSTQYF

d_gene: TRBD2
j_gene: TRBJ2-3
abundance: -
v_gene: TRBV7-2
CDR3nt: TGTGCCAGCAACCCTAGCGGGAGTTCAGATACGCAGTATTTT
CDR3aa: CASNPSGSSDTQYF

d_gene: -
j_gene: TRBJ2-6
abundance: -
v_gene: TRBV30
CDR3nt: TGTGGATACTCTGGGGCCAACGTCCTGACTTTC
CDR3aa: CGYSGANVLTF

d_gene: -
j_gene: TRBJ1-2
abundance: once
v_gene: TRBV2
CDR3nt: TGTGCCGGAACCTCCGGGACCTTTAACTATGGCTACACCTTC
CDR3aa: CAGTSGTFNYGYTF

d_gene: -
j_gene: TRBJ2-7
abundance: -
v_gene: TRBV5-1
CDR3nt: TGCGCCAGCAGCTTGGACGGGGGCACTTACGAGCAGTACTTC
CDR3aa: CASSLDGGTYEQYF

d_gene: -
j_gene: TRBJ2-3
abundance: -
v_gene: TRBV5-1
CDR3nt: TGCGCCAGCAGCTTAATAGGGGCAGATACGCAGTATTTT
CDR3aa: CASSLIGADTQYF

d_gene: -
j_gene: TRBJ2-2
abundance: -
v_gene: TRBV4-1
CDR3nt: TGCGCCAGCAGCCACAGCTTTAGAGAGGCATCTGCGAACACCGGGGAGCTGTTTTTT
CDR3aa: CASSHSFREASANTGELFF